The present TCR delta chain was sequenced within a study of Vδ1+ human thymocytes. The study's findings and limits: Thymic TRG and TRD repertoires appeared highly polyclonal.

Germline V gene sequence: CDR1 GEAIGNYY, CDR2 EKD. Trimming removed 3 bases from V and 3 bases from J, with 37 bases in between. The CDR3 contains 22 residues. Extracted RNA was reverse transcribed into cDNA. Pooled V-gene forward primers with one constant-region reverse primer generated the CDR3 amplicons by multiplex PCR. TCRdb reanalysed the multiplex PCR reads with CATT. The sample consists of more than 45,000 delta-chain clones, more than 13% of them appearing once. Remarks on this clone: The antigen is unknown.

The sample consisted of Vdelta1+ gamma-delta thymocytes from the thymus. The subset: FACS-sorted CD3+ TCRalphabeta- TCRVdelta1+ TCRVdelta2- thymocytes. This TCR derives from a girl younger than two who had congenital heart surgery. The chain recombines TRDV2 with TRDJ1, with D maybe TRDD2 (9 bases). The CDR3 loop is CACDPGLPTTGCLGDRSDKLIF. In DNA form, the CDR3 reads TGTGCCTGTGACCCAGGCCTTCCTACTACGGGCTGTCTGGGGGACCGTTCCGATAAACTCATCTTT.